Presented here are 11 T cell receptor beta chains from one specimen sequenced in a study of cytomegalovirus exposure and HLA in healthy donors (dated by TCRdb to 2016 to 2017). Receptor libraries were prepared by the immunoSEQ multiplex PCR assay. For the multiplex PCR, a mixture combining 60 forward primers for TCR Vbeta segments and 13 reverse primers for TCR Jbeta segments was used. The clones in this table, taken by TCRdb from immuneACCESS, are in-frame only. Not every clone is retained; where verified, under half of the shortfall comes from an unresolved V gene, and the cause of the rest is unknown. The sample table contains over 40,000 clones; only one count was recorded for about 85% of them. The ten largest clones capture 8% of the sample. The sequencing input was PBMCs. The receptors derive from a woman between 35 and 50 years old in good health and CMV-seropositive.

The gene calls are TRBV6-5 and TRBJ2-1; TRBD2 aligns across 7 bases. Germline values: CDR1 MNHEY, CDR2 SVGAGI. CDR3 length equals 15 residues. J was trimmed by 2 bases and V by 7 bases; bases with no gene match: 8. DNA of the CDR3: TGTGCCAGCAATCCTCCTGGGGGGGCCTACAATGAGCAGTTCTTC. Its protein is CASNPPGGAYNEQFF.

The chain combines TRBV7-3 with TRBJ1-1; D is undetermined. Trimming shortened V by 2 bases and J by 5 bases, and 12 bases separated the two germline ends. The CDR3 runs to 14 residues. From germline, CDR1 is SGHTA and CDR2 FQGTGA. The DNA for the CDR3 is TGTGCCAGCAGCTTAGAGGGTGTAGGAACTGAAGCTTTCTTT. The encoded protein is CASSLEGVGTEAFF.

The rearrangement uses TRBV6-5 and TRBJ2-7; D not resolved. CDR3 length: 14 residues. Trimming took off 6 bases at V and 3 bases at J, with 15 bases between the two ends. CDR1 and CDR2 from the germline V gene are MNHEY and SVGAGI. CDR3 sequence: CASSTTTPGYEQYF. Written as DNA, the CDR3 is TGTGCCAGCAGCACAACCACCCCAGGCTACGAGCAGTACTTC.

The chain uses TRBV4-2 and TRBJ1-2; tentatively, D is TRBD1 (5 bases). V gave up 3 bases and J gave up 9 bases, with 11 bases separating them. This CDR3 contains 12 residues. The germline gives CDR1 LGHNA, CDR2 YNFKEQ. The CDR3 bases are TGTGCCAGCAGCCAGGACAACCTCAGCTACACCTTC. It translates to CASSQDNLSYTF.

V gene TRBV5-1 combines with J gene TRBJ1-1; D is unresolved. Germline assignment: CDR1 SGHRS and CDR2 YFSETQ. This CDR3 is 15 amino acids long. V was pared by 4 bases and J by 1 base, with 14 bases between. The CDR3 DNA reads TGCGCCAGCAGCCCCGATCCGAACACGAACACTGAAGCTTTCTTT. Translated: CASSPDPNTNTEAFF.

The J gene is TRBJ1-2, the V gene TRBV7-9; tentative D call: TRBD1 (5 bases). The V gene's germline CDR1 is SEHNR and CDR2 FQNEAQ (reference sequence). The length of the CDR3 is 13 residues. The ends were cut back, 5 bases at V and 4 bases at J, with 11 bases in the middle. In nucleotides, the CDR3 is TGTGCCAGCAGCGTGACAGATCTCTATGGCTACACCTTC. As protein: CASSVTDLYGYTF.

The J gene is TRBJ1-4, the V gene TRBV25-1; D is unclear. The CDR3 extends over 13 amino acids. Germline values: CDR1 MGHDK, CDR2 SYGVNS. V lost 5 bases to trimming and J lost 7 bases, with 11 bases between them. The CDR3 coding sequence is TGTGCCAGCAGTCGAGGGCTAGGTGAAAAACTGTTTTTT. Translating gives CASSRGLGEKLFF.

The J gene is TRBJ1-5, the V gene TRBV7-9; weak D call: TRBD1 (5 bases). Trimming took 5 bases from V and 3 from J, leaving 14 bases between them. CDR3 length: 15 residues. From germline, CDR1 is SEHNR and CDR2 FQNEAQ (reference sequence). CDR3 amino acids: CASSRGEGFNQPQHF. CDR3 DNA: TGTGCCAGCAGCCGAGGGGAGGGGTTCAATCAGCCCCAGCATTTT.

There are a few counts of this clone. For the CDR3, the DNA is TGTGCCAGCAGCTTGGCCGGGACAGGGGAGACCCAGTACTTC. Protein: CASSLAGTGETQYF. The rearrangement links TRBV5-4 to TRBJ2-5; 9 bases align to TRBD1. This CDR3 contains 14 residues. Trimming took 0 bases from V and 5 from J; bases not matched to a gene: 2. The germline gives CDR1 SGHNT, CDR2 YYREEE (reference sequence).

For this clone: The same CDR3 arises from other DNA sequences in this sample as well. CDR3 coding DNA: TGTGCCAGCAGTTCAGCACCGGGCGGGGGAGGCACTGAAGCTTTCTTT. It yields the protein CASSSAPGGGGTEAFF. The J gene is TRBJ1-1, the V gene TRBV27; maybe TRBD1 (5 bases). Trimming removed 4 bases from V and 4 bases from J, with 19 bases in between. The CDR3 is 16 residues long. Germline CDR1 reads MNHEY; CDR2 reads SMNVEV (reference sequence).

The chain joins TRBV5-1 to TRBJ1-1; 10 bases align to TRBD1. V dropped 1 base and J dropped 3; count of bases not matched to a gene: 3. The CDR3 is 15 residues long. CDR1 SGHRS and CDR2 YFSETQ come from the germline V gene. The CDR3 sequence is CASSLMTGGYTEAFF. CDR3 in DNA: TGCGCCAGCAGCTTGATGACAGGGGGCTACACTGAAGCTTTCTTT. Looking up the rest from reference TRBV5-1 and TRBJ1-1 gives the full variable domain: KAGVTQTPRYLIKTRGQQVTLSCSPISGHRSVSWYQQTPGQGLQFLFEYFSETQRNKGNFPGRFSGRQFSNSRSEMNVSTLELGDSALYLCASSLMTGGYTEAFFGQGTRLTVV.